One TCR beta chain is described in this entry. This CDR3 comprises 14 residues. With 5 bases clipped from V and 6 bases from J, the junction kept 10 bases outside the gene matches. Germline values: CDR1 SGHRS, CDR2 YFSETQ. The entry originates in a study of blood T cell repertoires in COVID-19. Study-level background: In each case, the material was cDNA or gDNA derived from T cells, B-cell-depleted T cells, or PBMCs.

Per the authors' pipeline: Reference gene primer amplification gave nucleated cell count estimates. Assay: immunoSEQ multiplex PCR; the TCRdb copy retains only in-frame clones and omits some. V and J calls and clone size are as listed in that table; D and trimming were resolved from the DNA. The sample yields under 200,000 clones, around three quarters seen once. The sequenced material came from peripheral blood. This chain links TRBV5-1 with TRBJ2-7; 8 bases map to TRBD1. This receptor was identified in a man aged 55 to 70 with active or convalescent COVID-19. The DNA of the CDR3 is TGCGCCAGCAGTTATACCGGACAGGGATCCGAGCAGTACTTC. Encoded protein: CASSYTGQGSEQYF.